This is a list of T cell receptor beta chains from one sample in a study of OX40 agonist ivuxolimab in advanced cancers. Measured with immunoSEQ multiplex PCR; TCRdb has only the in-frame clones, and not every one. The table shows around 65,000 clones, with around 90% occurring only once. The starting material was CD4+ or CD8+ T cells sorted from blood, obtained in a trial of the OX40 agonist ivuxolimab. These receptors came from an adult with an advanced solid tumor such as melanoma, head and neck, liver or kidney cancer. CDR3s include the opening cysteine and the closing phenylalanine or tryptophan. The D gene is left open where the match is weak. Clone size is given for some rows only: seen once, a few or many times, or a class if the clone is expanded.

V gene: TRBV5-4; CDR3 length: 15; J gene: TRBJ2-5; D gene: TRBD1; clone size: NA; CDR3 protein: CASSLDRGKGETQYF; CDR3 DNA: TGTGCCAGCAGCTTGGACAGGGGGAAGGGAGAGACCCAGTACTTC
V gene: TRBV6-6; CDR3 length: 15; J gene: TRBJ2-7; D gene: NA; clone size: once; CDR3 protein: CASSYSRRPGGEQYF; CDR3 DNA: TGTGCCAGCAGTTACTCCCGTCGTCCCGGGGGCGAGCAGTACTTC
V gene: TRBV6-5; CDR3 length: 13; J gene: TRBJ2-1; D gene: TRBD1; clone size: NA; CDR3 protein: CASNRGPNNEQFF; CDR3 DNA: TGTGCCAGCAACAGGGGTCCGAACAATGAGCAGTTCTTC
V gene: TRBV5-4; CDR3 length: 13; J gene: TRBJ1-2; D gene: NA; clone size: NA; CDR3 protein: CASSPGQVGGYTF; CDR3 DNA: TGTGCCAGCAGCCCCGGCCAGGTAGGCGGCTACACCTTC
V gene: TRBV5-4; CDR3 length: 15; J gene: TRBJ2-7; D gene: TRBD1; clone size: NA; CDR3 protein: CASSFGDRQTRVQYF; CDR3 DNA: TGTGCCAGCAGCTTTGGGGACAGGCAGACTAGGGTGCAGTACTTC
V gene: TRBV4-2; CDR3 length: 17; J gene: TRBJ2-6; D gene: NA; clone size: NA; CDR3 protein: CASSLSTGFSGANVLTF; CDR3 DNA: TGTGCCAGCAGCCTTTCGACAGGATTCTCTGGGGCCAACGTCCTGACTTTC
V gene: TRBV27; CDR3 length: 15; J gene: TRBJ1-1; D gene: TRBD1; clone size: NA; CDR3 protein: CASSARTGPNTEAFF; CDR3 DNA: TGTGCCAGCAGTGCGCGGACAGGGCCGAACACTGAAGCTTTCTTT
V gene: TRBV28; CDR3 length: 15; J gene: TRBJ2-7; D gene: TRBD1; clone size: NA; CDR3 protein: CASSPVGQQTYEQYF; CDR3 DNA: TGTGCCAGTTCCCCCGTGGGACAGCAGACCTACGAGCAGTACTTC
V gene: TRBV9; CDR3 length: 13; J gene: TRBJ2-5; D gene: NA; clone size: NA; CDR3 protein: CASSVEGTETQYF; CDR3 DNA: TGTGCCAGCAGCGTAGAGGGGACAGAGACCCAGTACTTC
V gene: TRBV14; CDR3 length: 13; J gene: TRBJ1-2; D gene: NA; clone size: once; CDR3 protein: CASSPTGNYGYTF; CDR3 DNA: TGTGCCAGCAGCCCCACAGGGAACTATGGCTACACCTTC
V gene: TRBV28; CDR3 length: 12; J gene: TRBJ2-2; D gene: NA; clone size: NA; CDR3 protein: CASRPPTGELFF; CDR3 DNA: TGTGCCAGCAGGCCTCCGACCGGGGAGCTGTTTTTT
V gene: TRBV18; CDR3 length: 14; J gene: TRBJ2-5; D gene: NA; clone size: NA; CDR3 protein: CASSPPSGEETQYF; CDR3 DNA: TGTGCCAGCTCACCACCTAGCGGCGAAGAGACCCAGTACTTC
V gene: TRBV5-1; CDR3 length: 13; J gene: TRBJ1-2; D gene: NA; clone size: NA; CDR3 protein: CASSLRGAYGYTF; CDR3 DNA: TGCGCCAGCAGCTTACGGGGGGCCTATGGCTACACCTTC
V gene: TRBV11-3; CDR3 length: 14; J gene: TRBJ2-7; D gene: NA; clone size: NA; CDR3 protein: CASSLGSQGGEQYF; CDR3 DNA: TGTGCCAGCAGCTTAGGATCACAGGGAGGCGAGCAGTACTTC
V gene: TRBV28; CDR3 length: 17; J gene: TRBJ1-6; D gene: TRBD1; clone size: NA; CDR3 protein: CASRSRGQGAFGSPLHF; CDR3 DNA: TGTGCCAGCAGGTCACGGGGACAGGGGGCCTTCGGGTCACCCCTCCACTTT
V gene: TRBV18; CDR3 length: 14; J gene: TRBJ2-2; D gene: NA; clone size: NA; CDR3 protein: CASSRQGKTGELFF; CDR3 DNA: TGTGCCAGCTCACGTCAGGGAAAGACCGGGGAGCTGTTTTTT
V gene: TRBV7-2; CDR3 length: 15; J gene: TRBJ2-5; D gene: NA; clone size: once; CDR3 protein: CASSYQPVSAETQYF; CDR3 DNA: TGTGCCAGCAGCTACCAACCCGTTTCTGCAGAGACCCAGTACTTC
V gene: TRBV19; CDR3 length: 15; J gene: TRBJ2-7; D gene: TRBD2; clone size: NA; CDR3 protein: CASSPGTSGRDEQYF; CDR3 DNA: TGTGCCAGTAGTCCCGGGACTAGCGGGAGGGACGAGCAGTACTTC
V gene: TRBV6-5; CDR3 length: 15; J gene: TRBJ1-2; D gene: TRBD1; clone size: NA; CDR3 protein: CASSPRDRGGYGYTF; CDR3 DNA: TGTGCCAGCAGTCCCAGGGACAGGGGTGGCTATGGCTACACCTTC
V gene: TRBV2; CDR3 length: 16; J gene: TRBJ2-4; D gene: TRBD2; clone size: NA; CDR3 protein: CASVLGLAGGENIQYF; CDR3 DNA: TGTGCCAGCGTACTTGGACTAGCGGGAGGTGAAAACATTCAGTACTTC
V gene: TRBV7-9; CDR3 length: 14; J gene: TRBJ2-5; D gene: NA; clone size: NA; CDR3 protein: CASSHGTYGETQYF; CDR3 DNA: TGTGCCAGCAGCCACGGGACATATGGGGAGACCCAGTACTTC
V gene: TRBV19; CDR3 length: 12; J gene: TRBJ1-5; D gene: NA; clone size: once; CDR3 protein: CACGRHNQPQHF; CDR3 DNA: TGTGCCTGTGGACGGCACAATCAGCCCCAGCATTTT
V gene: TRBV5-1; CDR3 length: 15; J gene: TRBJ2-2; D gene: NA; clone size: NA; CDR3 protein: CASRWDPSNTGELFF; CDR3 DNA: TGCGCCAGCAGGTGGGACCCCTCGAACACCGGGGAGCTGTTTTTT
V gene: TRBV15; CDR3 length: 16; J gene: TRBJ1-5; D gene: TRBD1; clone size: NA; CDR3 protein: CATSRLDTGGRQPQHF; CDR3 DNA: TGTGCCACCAGCAGATTGGACACAGGGGGGCGTCAGCCCCAGCATTTT
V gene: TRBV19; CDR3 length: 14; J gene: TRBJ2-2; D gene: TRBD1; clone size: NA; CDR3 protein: CASSIRGRTGELFF; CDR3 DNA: TGTGCCAGTAGTATCAGGGGGCGCACCGGGGAGCTGTTTTTT
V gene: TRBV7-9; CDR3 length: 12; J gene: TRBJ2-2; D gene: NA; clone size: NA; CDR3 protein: CASSSATGELFF; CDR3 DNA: TGTGCCAGCAGTTCAGCTACCGGGGAGCTGTTTTTT
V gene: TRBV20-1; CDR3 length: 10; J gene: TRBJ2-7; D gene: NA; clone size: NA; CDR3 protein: CSAREREQYF; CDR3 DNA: TGCAGTGCTAGAGAAAGGGAGCAGTACTTC
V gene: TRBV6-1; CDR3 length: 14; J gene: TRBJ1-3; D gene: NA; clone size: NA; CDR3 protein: CASSRDRSGNTIYF; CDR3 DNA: TGTGCCAGCAGTCGGGACCGTTCTGGAAACACCATATATTTT
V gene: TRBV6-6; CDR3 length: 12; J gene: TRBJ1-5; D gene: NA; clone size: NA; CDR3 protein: CASMRGGQPQHF; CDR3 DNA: TGTGCCAGCATGAGGGGCGGGCAGCCCCAGCATTTT
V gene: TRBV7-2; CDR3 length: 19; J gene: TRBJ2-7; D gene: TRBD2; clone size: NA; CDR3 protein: CASSLSLSSSGAWAYEQYF; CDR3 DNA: TGTGCCAGCAGCTTAAGCTTGAGTAGTAGCGGGGCCTGGGCCTACGAGCAGTACTTC
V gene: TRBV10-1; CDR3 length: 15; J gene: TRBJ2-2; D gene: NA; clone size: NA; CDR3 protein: CASSESGGRTGELFF; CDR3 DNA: TGCGCCAGCAGTGAGTCGGGGGGTCGCACCGGGGAGCTGTTTTTT
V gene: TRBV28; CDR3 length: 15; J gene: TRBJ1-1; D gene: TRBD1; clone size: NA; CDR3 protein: CASSPAGQGAFEAFF; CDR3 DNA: TGTGCCAGCAGCCCAGCGGGACAGGGGGCTTTTGAAGCTTTCTTT
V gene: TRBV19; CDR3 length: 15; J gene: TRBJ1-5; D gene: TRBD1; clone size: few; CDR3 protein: CASNGDRGRYQPQHF; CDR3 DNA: TGTGCCAGCAACGGGGACAGGGGCCGCTATCAGCCCCAGCATTTT
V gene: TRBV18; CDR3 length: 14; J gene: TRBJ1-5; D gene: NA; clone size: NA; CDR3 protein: CASSPQVENQPQHF; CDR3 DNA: TGTGCCAGCTCACCACAGGTAGAAAATCAGCCCCAGCATTTT
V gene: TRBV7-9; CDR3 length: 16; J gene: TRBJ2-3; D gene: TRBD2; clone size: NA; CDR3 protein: CASSGNPTSGTDTQYF; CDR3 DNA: TGTGCCAGCAGCGGGAACCCGACTAGCGGGACAGATACGCAGTATTTT
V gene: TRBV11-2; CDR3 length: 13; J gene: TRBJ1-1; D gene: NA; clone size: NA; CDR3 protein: CASSHRRQNEAFF; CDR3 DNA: TGTGCCAGCAGTCATAGACGGCAGAATGAAGCTTTCTTT
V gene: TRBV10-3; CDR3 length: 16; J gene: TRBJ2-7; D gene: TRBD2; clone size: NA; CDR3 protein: CAISESLLAGVGTHNF; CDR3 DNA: TGTGCCATCAGTGAGTCGTTACTAGCGGGAGTGGGGACTCATAACTTC
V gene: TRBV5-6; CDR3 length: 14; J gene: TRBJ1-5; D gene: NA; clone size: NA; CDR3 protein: CASSLLGGNQPQHF; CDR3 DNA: TGTGCCAGCAGCTTGTTGGGGGGCAATCAGCCCCAGCATTTT
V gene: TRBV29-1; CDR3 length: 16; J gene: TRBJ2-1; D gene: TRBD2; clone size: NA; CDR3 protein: CSVETPGLAEYNEQFF; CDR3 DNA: TGCAGCGTTGAGACTCCGGGACTAGCGGAGTACAATGAGCAGTTCTTC
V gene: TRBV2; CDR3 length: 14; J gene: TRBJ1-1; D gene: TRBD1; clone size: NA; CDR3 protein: CASSWRGTDTEAFF; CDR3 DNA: TGTGCCAGCAGTTGGAGGGGGACAGACACTGAAGCTTTCTTT
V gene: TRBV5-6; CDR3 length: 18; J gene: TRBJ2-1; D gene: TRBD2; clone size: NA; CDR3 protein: CASSLRTSGILSYNEQFF; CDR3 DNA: TGTGCCAGCAGTTTACGGACTAGCGGGATATTATCCTACAATGAGCAGTTCTTC
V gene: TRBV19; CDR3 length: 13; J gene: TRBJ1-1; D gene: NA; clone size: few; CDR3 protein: CASSPKGGTEAFF; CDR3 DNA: TGTGCCAGTAGCCCCAAGGGCGGCACTGAAGCTTTCTTT
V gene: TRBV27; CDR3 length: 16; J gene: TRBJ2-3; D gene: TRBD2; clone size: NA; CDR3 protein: CASKRGSGSITDTQYF; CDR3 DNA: TGTGCCAGTAAAAGGGGTAGCGGGAGTATCACAGATACGCAGTATTTT
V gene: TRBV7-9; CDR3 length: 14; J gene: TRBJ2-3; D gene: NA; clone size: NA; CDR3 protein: CASSLWPAPDTQYF; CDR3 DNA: TGTGCCAGCAGCTTATGGCCTGCCCCCGATACGCAGTATTTT
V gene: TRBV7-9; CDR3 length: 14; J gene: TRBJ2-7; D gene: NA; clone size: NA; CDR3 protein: CASSLVGRSYEQYF; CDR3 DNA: TGTGCCAGCAGCTTAGTGGGGCGGTCCTACGAGCAGTACTTC
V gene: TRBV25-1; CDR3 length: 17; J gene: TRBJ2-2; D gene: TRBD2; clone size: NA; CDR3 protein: CASTPRTSGYYTGELFF; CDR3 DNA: TGTGCCAGCACCCCTCGGACTAGCGGGTATTACACCGGGGAGCTGTTTTTT
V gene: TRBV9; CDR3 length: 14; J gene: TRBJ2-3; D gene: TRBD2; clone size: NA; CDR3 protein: CASSVGGGADTQYF; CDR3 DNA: TGTGCCAGCAGCGTAGGGGGAGGGGCAGATACGCAGTATTTT
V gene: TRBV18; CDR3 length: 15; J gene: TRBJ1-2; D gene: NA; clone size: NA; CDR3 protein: CASSPRTGEDYGYTF; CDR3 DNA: TGTGCCAGCTCACCCCGGACTGGGGAAGACTATGGCTACACCTTC
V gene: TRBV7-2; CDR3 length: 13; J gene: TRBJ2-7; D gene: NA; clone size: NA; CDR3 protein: CASSLRVKGEQYF; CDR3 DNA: TGTGCCAGCAGCCTGCGGGTTAAGGGCGAGCAGTACTTC